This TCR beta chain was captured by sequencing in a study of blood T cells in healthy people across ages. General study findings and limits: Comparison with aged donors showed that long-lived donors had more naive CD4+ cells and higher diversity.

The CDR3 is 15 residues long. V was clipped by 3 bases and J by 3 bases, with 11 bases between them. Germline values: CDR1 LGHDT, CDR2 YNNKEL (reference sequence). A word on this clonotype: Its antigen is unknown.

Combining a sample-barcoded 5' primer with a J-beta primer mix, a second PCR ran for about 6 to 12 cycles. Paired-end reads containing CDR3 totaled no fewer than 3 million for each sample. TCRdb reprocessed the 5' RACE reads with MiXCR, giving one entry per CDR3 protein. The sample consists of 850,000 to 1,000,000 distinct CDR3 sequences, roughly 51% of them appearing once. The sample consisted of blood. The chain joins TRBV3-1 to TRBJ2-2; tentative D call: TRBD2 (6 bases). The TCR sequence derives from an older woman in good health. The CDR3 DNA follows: TGTGCCAGCAGCCATGGTAGCGGTCACACCGGGGAGCTGTTTTTT. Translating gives CASSHGSGHTGELFF.